This T cell receptor (beta chain) was captured in a study of post-analysis software for immune sequencing data. The overall study: Relapsing-remitting, secondary progressive and progressive-relapsing forms made up the multiple sclerosis disease courses. General study findings and limits: In patients, about 5 TRBV segments were more frequent than in controls, with TRBV5-6, TRBV5-1 and TRBV20-1 among them. People with multiple sclerosis had a significantly lower normalized Chao1 diversity than controls did. Strong co-clustering by F measure linked samples that shared a preparation batch.

Notes on this clonotype: Its specificity is unknown.

Sequencing libraries made from TCR beta cDNA carried unique molecular identifiers. Around 460,000 cDNA molecules came from around 1 to 10 million T cells. TCRdb passed the PCR reads through MiXCR, listing each CDR3 protein once. The sample consists of roughly 730,000 distinct CDR3 sequences, 30% of them appearing once. Trimming removed 5 bases at V and 4 bases at J, with 11 bases between. This CDR3 has 13 residues. The germline gives CDR1 SEHNR, CDR2 FQNEAQ (reference sequence). The sequence derives from a girl between 10 and 17 years old with multiple sclerosis. The chain joins TRBV7-9 to TRBJ1-2, with unresolved D. The material sequenced was blood. The CDR3 reads CASSDSGIYGYTF. The DNA of the CDR3 is TGTGCCAGCAGCGATAGCGGGATCTATGGCTACACCTTC. Variable domain in full (rest from reference TRBV7-9 and TRBJ1-2): DTGVSQNPRHKITKRGQNVTFRCDPISEHNRLYWYRQTLGQGPEFLTYFQNEAQLEKSRLLSDRFSAERPKGSFSTLEIQRTEQGDSAMYLCASSDSGIYGYTFGSGTRLTVV.